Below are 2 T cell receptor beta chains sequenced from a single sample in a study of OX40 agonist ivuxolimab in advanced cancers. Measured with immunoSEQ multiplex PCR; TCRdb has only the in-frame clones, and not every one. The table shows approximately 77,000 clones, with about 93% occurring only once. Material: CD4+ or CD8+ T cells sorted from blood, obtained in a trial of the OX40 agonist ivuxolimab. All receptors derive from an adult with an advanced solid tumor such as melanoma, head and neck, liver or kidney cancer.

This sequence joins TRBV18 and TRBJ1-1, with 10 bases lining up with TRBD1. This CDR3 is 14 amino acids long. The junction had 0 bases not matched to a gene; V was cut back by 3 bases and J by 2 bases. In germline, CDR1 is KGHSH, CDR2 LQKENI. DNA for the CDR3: TGTGCCAGCTCACCGACAGGGGGCAACACTGAAGCTTTCTTT. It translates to CASSPTGGNTEAFF.

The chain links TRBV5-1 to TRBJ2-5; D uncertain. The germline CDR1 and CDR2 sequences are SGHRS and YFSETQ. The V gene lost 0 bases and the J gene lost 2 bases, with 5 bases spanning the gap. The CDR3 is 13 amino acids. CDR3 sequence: CASSLALQETQYF. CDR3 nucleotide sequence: TGCGCCAGCAGCTTGGCCCTTCAAGAGACCCAGTACTTC.